Each of the 31 T cell receptor beta chains below was sequenced from the same sample in a study of T cell responses to AZD1222 COVID-19 vaccine. Sequencing was performed with immunoSEQ multiplex PCR; in TCRdb, only in-frame clones are kept and a portion is missing. The sample records more than 150,000 clones, approximately 94% being singletons. Here the sequenced sample was peripheral blood, taken 28 days after the second AZD1222 dose. The receptors come from an adult who received the AZD1222 COVID-19 vaccine.

The rearrangement joins TRBV6-5 to TRBJ1-1; TRBD1 matches 7 bases. Trimming at V came to 6 bases and at J to 5 bases, leaving 12 bases not matched to a gene. This CDR3 has 15 residues. The germline gives CDR1 MNHEY, CDR2 SVGAGI. The CDR3 DNA reads TGTGCCAGCAGCGAGACAGGGAAGCGATTTACTGAAGCTTTCTTT. Protein: CASSETGKRFTEAFF.

Only one count was recorded for this clone. The chain joins TRBV7-9 to TRBJ2-1; TRBD1 matches at 8 bases. V gave up 5 bases and J gave up 1 base; unmatched junction bases: 4. The V gene's germline CDR1 is SEHNR and CDR2 FQNEAQ (reference sequence). This CDR3 is built from 15 residues. CDR3 loop: CASSPGQGSYNEQFF. The CDR3 bases are TGTGCCAGCAGCCCCGGACAGGGATCCTACAATGAGCAGTTCTTC.

J is TRBJ1-6 and V is TRBV4-3, with no clear D. V shed 0 bases and J shed 9 bases, with 15 bases lying between them. Germline V gene sequence: CDR1 LGHNA, CDR2 YSLEER. The length of the CDR3 is 16 residues. CDR3 sequence (DNA): TGCGCCAGCAGCCAAGATAATAACCCACCAACTTCACCCCTCCACTTT. This codes for CASSQDNNPPTSPLHF.

This clone was counted a single time. The J gene is TRBJ1-1, the V gene TRBV13, with TRBD1 identical over 8 bases. Unmatched junction bases numbered 6, after V lost 2 bases and J lost 1 base. The CDR3 has 16 residues. CDR1 PRHDT and CDR2 FYEKMQ come from the germline V gene (reference sequence). The CDR3, as DNA: TGTGCCAGCAGCTTAAGGACAGGGTGGGAGAACACTGAAGCTTTCTTT. It translates to CASSLRTGWENTEAFF.

V gene TRBV18 combines with J gene TRBJ1-5; 7 bases fit TRBD1. Per germline, CDR1 KGHSH and CDR2 LQKENI. CDR3 size: 17 residues. Losses at the gene ends were 6 bases for V and 1 base for J; bases not matched to a gene: 12. The CDR3 coding sequence is TGTGCCAGCTCCAGAACCACCGGGACAGCGAGCAATCAGCCCCAGCATTTT. Translated, it gives CASSRTTGTASNQPQHF. Drawing the rest from reference TRBV18 and TRBJ1-5, the complete variable domain is NAGVMQNPRHLVRRRGQEARLRCSPMKGHSHVYWYRQLPEEGLKFMVYLQKENIIDESGMPKERFSAEFPKEGPSILRIQQVVRGDSAAYFCASSRTTGTASNQPQHFGDGTRLSIL.

This clone was seen just once. The genes are TRBV11-2 and TRBJ2-1, with no clear D. The CDR3 has 13 amino acids. Germline V lookup: CDR1 SGHAT, CDR2 FQNNGV. The ends were cut back, 5 bases at V and 5 bases at J, with 10 bases in the middle. The CDR3 region is CASSPAVNNEQFF. CDR3 in DNA: TGTGCCAGCAGCCCGGCCGTCAACAATGAGCAGTTCTTC.

The chain joins TRBV30 to TRBJ2-7; TRBD2 is a possible D gene (5 bases). The CDR3 covers 14 residues. The ends were cut back, 2 bases at V and 2 bases at J, with 13 bases in the middle. Germline values: CDR1 GTSNPN, CDR2 SVGIG (reference sequence). The CDR3 protein is CAWSLTRGTYEQYF. In nucleotides, the CDR3 is TGTGCCTGGAGTCTCACCCGAGGGACCTACGAGCAGTACTTC.

The rearrangement links TRBV5-1 to TRBJ2-1, with 8 bases that match TRBD1. CDR3 size: 16 residues. Germline loops: CDR1 SGHRS, CDR2 YFSETQ. With V trimmed by 3 bases and J by 0 bases, 5 bases remained unmatched. CDR3 DNA sequence: TGCGCCAGCAGCTCTGGACAGGGAGGCTCCTACAATGAGCAGTTCTTC. This codes for CASSSGQGGSYNEQFF.

The chain has TRBV3-1 (or the pseudogene TRBV3-2) and TRBJ2-1; TRBD2 might be the D (7 bases). V dropped 0 bases and J dropped 2 bases, with 11 bases sitting between them. CDR3 length: 16 amino acids. From germline, CDR1 is LGHDT and CDR2 YNNKEL (reference sequence). The CDR3 region is CASSQDVGGPYNEQFF. Here the CDR3 DNA reads TGTGCCAGCAGCCAAGATGTGGGGGGGCCCTACAATGAGCAGTTCTTC.

The chain uses TRBV27 and TRBJ1-6; possibly TRBD1 for D (6 bases). CDR3 length: 16 amino acids. V was clipped by 3 bases and J by 9 bases, with 18 bases between them. Per germline, CDR1 MNHEY and CDR2 SMNVEV (reference sequence). CDR3 sequence reads: CASSFYLNRVGSPLHF. The CDR3 DNA sequence: TGTGCCAGCAGTTTTTACCTTAACAGGGTGGGTTCACCCCTCCACTTT.

The chain carries TRBV27 and TRBJ2-7; 8 bases line up with TRBD2. This CDR3 is 14 amino acids long. CDR1 MNHEY and CDR2 SMNVEV come from the germline V gene (reference sequence). With V trimmed by 2 bases and J by 3 bases, 3 bases remained unmatched. The CDR3 nucleotides read TGTGCCAGCAGTTTAGGGGCGGGAGGCTACGAGCAGTACTTC. It codes for CASSLGAGGYEQYF.

The CDR3 DNA reads as TGTGCCAGCAGCTGGACCGGGGAGCTGTTTTTT. Protein: CASSWTGELFF. This chain uses TRBV3-1 (or the pseudogene TRBV3-2) with TRBJ2-2, with unresolved D. Germline CDR1 is LGHDT and CDR2 is YNNKEL (reference sequence). The CDR3 is made up of 11 amino acids. Trimming cost V 5 bases and J 5 bases, with 3 bases left between them.

This chain's CDR3 is CASRETLYEQYF. The CDR3 DNA is TGTGCCAGTAGGGAGACCCTCTACGAGCAGTACTTC. The chain is built from TRBV19 and TRBJ2-7; D gene unclear. V shed 6 bases and J shed 3 bases, with 9 bases lying between them. Looked up from germline, CDR1 is LNHDA and CDR2 is SQIVND (reference sequence). CDR3 length: 12 residues.

This chain uses TRBV6-5 with TRBJ2-7, with TRBD1 matching over 7 bases. The V gene's germline CDR1 is MNHEY and CDR2 SVGAGI. This CDR3 region has 13 residues. V was pared by 6 bases and J by 2 bases, with 4 bases of the junction left unmatched. CDR3 residues: CASSRDRTYEQYF. CDR3 bases: TGTGCCAGCAGCCGGGACAGAACCTACGAGCAGTACTTC.

The chain carries TRBV27 and TRBJ2-3; D gene ambiguous. Trimming pared 1 base from V and 0 bases from J, leaving 5 bases between. This CDR3 contains 14 residues. Germline lookup yields CDR1 MNHEY and CDR2 SMNVEV (reference sequence). CDR3 loop: CASSLWHSTDTQYF. For the CDR3, the DNA is TGTGCCAGCAGTTTATGGCACAGCACAGATACGCAGTATTTT.

The chain carries TRBV7-2 and TRBJ1-2; no clear D. V lost 2 bases and J 2 bases, leaving 21 bases between the germline ends. This CDR3 contains 18 residues. Germline V gene lookup returns CDR1 SGHTA and CDR2 FQGNSA. The CDR3 nucleotides are TGTGCCAGCAGCTTACCAAGAACCACACCTGACCCCAACTATGGCTACACCTTC. Its protein product is CASSLPRTTPDPNYGYTF.

Here the CDR3 reads CASSLWDNEKLFF. CDR3 in DNA: TGTGCCAGCAGTTTATGGGACAATGAAAAACTGTTTTTT. The chain combines TRBV27 with TRBJ1-4; maybe TRBD1 (5 bases). The CDR3 sequence is 13 residues long. Germline V gene data show CDR1 as MNHEY and CDR2 as SMNVEV (reference sequence). The V and J ends lost 1 base and 5 bases respectively, with 5 bases between them.

This chain connects TRBV19 to TRBJ1-4; TRBD1 aligns across 11 bases. The CDR3 extends over 17 amino acids. V shed 7 bases and J 2 bases; nucleotides not matched to a gene: 9. Germline V CDR1 and CDR2: LNHDA, SQIVND (reference sequence). CDR3 amino acids: CASKPGQGEATNEKLFF. The CDR3 DNA reads as TGTGCCAGTAAACCGGGACAGGGGGAAGCGACTAATGAAAAACTGTTTTTT.

The V gene is TRBV20-1, the J gene TRBJ1-2; 10 bases fit TRBD1. The CDR3 runs to 14 residues. Germline CDR1 is DFQATT and CDR2 is SNEGSKA (reference sequence). V was clipped by 3 bases and J by 8 bases; unmatched bases: 9. CDR3 nucleotide sequence: TGCAGTGCTAGTTCGAGACAGGGGGCAGTCGGCTACACCTTC. It is translated as CSASSRQGAVGYTF.

V and J are TRBV7-3 and TRBJ2-3; unclear D gene. The CDR3 has 13 amino acids. With 5 bases removed from V and 2 bases from J, the gap between germline ends came to 8 bases. Germline assignment: CDR1 SGHTA and CDR2 FQGTGA. For the CDR3, the DNA is TGTGCCAGCAGCCTAGGTGTCACAGATACGCAGTATTTT. Amino acids: CASSLGVTDTQYF.

The chain recombines TRBV12-3 or TRBV12-4 with TRBJ2-7; D not resolved. The ends were cut back, 3 bases at V and 6 bases at J, with 9 bases in the middle. This CDR3 spans 12 amino acids. Here the CDR3 reads CASSFGFGEQYF. The CDR3 DNA reads TGTGCCAGCAGTTTTGGGTTCGGCGAGCAGTACTTC.

The chain combines TRBV12-3 or TRBV12-4 with TRBJ1-1; possible D gene TRBD1, 6 bases. Trimming removed 5 bases from V and 6 bases from J, with 13 bases in between. The CDR3 totals 13 residues. CDR3 DNA sequence: TGTGCCAGCAGTCCCTTACAGGGATCTGAAGCTTTCTTT. This sequence encodes CASSPLQGSEAFF.

Here the CDR3 reads CASSTRLAGNLLVETQYF. The CDR3 DNA reads TGCGCCAGCAGCACAAGACTAGCGGGGAACCTACTCGTGGAGACCCAGTACTTC. The chain carries TRBV5-1 and TRBJ2-5; 11 positions agree with TRBD2. The CDR3 is 18 amino acids. V trimming: 4 bases; J trimming: 5 bases; junction bases outside the gene matches: 16. Germline-derived CDR1 and CDR2 are SGHRS and YFSETQ.

This chain links TRBV11-2 with TRBJ1-4; 8 bases fit TRBD1. The trim removed 5 bases at V and 7 bases at J, leaving 3 bases unmatched. CDR1 and CDR2 from the germline V gene are SGHAT and FQNNGV. CDR3 length equals 13 residues. CDR3 region: CASSPDRAEKLFF. CDR3 nucleotide sequence: TGTGCCAGCAGCCCGGACAGGGCTGAAAAACTGTTTTTT.

The chain carries TRBV27 and TRBJ1-4; 10 bases are a match to TRBD1. From germline, CDR1 is MNHEY and CDR2 SMNVEV (reference sequence). V was clipped by 2 bases and J by 6 bases; unmatched bases: 6. The CDR3 extends over 16 amino acids. CDR3 DNA sequence: TGTGCCAGCAGTTTACCCCCCGGGACAGGGGATGAAAAACTGTTTTTT. Translating it yields CASSLPPGTGDEKLFF.

A single count supports this clone. The V and J genes are TRBV2 and TRBJ2-7, with 7 nucleotides matching TRBD1. J lost 3 bases, V lost 7 bases, and 6 bases had no gene match. The CDR3 covers 13 residues. Germline-derived CDR1 and CDR2 are SNHLY and FYNNEI. This CDR3 is CASIRDSNYEQYF. The CDR3 DNA reads TGTGCCAGCATCCGGGACAGCAACTACGAGCAGTACTTC.

The chain links TRBV9 to TRBJ2-2, with TRBD2 identical over 13 bases. Germline V CDR1 and CDR2: SGDLS, YYNGEE. Trimming at V came to 1 base and at J to 0 bases, leaving 6 bases not matched to a gene. The CDR3 spans 19 residues. The chain's CDR3 is CASSVTTSGRVANTGELFF. The CDR3 coding sequence is TGTGCCAGCAGCGTAACCACTAGCGGGAGGGTCGCGAACACCGGGGAGCTGTTTTTT.

This rearrangement joins TRBV6-6 to TRBJ2-7, with 9 bases lining up with TRBD1. The CDR3 consists of 15 residues. Losses at the gene ends were 5 bases for V and 2 bases for J; bases not matched to a gene: 7. The germline CDR1 and CDR2 sequences are MNHNY and SVGAGI (reference sequence). The CDR3 protein is CASSRLDRGAYEQYF. CDR3 nucleotides: TGTGCCAGCAGTCGATTGGACAGGGGAGCCTACGAGCAGTACTTC.

In its sample, this clone was seen a few times. The chain combines TRBV2 with TRBJ1-1; D not resolved. This CDR3 region has 12 residues. The germline V gene has CDR1 SNHLY and CDR2 FYNNEI. V dropped 3 bases and J dropped 7 bases, with 9 bases sitting between them. This CDR3 is CASSDQPGEAFF. The DNA of the CDR3 is TGTGCCAGCAGTGACCAGCCTGGTGAAGCTTTCTTT.

The genes are TRBV7-9 and TRBJ1-1; D call uncertain. From germline, CDR1 is SEHNR and CDR2 FQNEAQ (reference sequence). Trimming shortened V by 5 bases and J by 6 bases, and 13 bases separated the two germline ends. The CDR3 runs 13 residues. DNA for the CDR3: TGTGCCAGCAGCCCCTGGTCTAAGGCTGAAGCTTTCTTT. Translation gives CASSPWSKAEAFF.

This sequence joins TRBV28 and TRBJ1-1; D possibly corresponds to TRBD1 (6 bases). The V end was cut by 6 bases, the J end by 8 bases, with 19 bases between. The germline V gene has CDR1 MDHEN and CDR2 SYDVKM. This CDR3 is 14 amino acids long. Written as DNA, the CDR3 is TGTGCCAGCAGAGAATTCACAGGGACGCGCGAAGCTTTCTTT. Its translation is CASREFTGTREAFF.